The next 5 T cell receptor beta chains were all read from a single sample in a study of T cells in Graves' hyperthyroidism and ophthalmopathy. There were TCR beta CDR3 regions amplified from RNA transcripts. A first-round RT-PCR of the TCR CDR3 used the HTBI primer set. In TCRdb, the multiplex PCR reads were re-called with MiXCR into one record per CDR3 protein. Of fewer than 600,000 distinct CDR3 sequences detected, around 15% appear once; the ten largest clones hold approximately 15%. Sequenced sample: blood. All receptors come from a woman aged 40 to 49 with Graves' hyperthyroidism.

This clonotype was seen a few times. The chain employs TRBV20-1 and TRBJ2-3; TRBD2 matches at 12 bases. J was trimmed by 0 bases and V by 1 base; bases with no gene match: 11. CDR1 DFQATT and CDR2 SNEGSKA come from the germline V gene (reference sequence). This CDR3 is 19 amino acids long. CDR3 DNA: TGCAGTGCTAGAGGGGGTTTCTCCGGGACTAGCGGGAGCACAGATACGCAGTATTTT. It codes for CSARGGFSGTSGSTDTQYF.

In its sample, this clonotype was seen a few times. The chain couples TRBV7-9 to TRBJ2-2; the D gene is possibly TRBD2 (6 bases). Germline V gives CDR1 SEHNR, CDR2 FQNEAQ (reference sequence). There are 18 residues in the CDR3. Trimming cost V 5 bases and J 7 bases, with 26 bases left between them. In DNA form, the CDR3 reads TGTGCCAGCAGCCCGTTGGGAGGTCCGTGGACCGAGTACGGGGAGCTGTTTTTT. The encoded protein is CASSPLGGPWTEYGELFF.

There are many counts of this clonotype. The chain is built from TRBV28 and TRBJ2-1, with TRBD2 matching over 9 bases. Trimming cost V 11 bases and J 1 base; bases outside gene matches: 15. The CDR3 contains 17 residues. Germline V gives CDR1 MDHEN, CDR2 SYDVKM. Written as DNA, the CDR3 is TGTGCCTCTCCCGCAGGGCTAGCGGGATGGTCCTACAATGAGCAGTTCTTC. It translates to CASPAGLAGWSYNEQFF.

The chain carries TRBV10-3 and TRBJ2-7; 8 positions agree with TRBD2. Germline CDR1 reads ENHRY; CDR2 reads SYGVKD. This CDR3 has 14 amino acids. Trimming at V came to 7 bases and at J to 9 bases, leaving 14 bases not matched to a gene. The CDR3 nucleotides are TGTGCCATCATGGCGGGAGGCCTTTCTACGAGGCAGTACTTC. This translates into CAIMAGGLSTRQYF.

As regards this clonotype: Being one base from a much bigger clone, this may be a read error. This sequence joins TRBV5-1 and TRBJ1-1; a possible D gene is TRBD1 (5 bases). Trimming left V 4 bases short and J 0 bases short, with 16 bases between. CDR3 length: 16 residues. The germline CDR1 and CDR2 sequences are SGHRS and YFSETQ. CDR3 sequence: CASSQARGLVNTEAFF. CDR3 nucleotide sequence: TGCGCCAGCAGCCAAGCCCGGGGCCTAGTGAACACTGAAGCTTTCTTT. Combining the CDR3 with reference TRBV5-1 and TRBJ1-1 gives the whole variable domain KAGVTQTPRYLIKTRGQQVTLSCSPISGHRSVSWYQQTPGQGLQFLFEYFSETQRNKGNFPGRFSGRQFSNSRSEMNVSTLELGDSALYLCASSQARGLVNTEAFFGQGTRLTVV.